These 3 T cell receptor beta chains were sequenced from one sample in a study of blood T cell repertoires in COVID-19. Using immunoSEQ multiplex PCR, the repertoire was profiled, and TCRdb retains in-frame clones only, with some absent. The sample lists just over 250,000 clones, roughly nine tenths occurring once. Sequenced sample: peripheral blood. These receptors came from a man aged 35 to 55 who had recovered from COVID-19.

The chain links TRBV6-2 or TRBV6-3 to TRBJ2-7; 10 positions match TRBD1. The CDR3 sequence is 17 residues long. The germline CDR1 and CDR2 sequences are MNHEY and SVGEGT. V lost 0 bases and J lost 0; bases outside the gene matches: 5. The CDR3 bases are TGTGCCAGCAGTTACTCGCTCGGGACAGGGGACTCCTACGAGCAGTACTTC. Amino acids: CASSYSLGTGDSYEQYF.

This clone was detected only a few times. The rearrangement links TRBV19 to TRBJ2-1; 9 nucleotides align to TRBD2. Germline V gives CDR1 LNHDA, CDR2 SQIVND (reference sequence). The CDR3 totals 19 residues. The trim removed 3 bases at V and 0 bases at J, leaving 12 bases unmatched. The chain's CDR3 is CASSIPHRLAGYSYNEQFF. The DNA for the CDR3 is TGTGCCAGTAGTATTCCCCACCGGCTAGCGGGGTACTCCTACAATGAGCAGTTCTTC.

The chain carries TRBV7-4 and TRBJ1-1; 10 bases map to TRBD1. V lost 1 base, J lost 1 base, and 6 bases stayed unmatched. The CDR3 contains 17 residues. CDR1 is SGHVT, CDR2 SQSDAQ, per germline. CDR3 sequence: CASSLEGGDRGNTEAFF. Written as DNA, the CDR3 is TGTGCCAGCAGCTTAGAAGGAGGGGACAGGGGGAACACTGAAGCTTTCTTT.